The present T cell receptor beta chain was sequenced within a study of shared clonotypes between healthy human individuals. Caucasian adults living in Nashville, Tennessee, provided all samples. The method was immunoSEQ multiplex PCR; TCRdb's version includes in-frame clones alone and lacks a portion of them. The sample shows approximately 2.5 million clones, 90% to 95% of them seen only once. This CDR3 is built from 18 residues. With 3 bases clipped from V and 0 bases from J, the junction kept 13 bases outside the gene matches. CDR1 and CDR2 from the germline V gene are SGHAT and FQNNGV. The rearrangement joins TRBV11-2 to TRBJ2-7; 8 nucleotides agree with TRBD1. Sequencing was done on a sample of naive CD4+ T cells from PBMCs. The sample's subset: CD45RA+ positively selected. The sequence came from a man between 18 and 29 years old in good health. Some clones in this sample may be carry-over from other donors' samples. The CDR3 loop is CASSFRQGQYPFSYEQYF. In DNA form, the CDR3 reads TGTGCCAGCAGCTTCCGACAGGGGCAGTACCCGTTCTCCTACGAGCAGTACTTC.